The 4 T cell receptor beta chains below come from one sample, sequenced in a study of blood T cells in healthy people across ages. The use of a sample-barcoded 5' primer and a J-beta primer mix characterized a second PCR of roughly 6 to 11 cycles. TCRdb re-analysed the 5' RACE reads in MiXCR, keeping a single row per CDR3 protein. The repertoire holds over 600,000 distinct CDR3 sequences, with approximately 40% as singletons. The specimen sequenced was blood. The receptor set was obtained from a man aged 80 or over in good health.

The V and J genes are TRBV20-1 and TRBJ2-5; D uncertain. The CDR3 length is 14 residues. Trimming pared 3 bases from V and 3 bases from J, leaving 14 bases between. Per germline, CDR1 DFQATT and CDR2 SNEGSKA (reference sequence). The CDR3, as DNA: TGCAGTGCTAGGTCTGTCCCAGAAGAAGAGACCCAGTACTTC. It is translated as CSARSVPEEETQYF.

The sample holds a few counts of this clonotype. The genes are TRBV20-1 and TRBJ2-1; 13 nucleotides agree with TRBD2. After removal of 5 bases from V and 6 bases from J, the junction contained 7 bases not matched to a gene. The CDR3 contains 15 residues. The germline gives CDR1 DFQATT, CDR2 SNEGSKA (reference sequence). The CDR3 here is CSASPTSGGLNEQFF. The CDR3 coding sequence is TGCAGTGCTTCTCCGACTAGCGGGGGGCTCAATGAGCAGTTCTTC.

The chain uses TRBV30 and TRBJ2-1; TRBD2 aligns across 7 bases. The V and J ends lost 1 base and 8 bases, in that order; junction bases with no gene match: 11. The V gene's germline CDR1 is GTSNPN and CDR2 SVGIG (reference sequence). CDR3 length: 15 amino acids. This CDR3 is CAWSGGRDGGDEQFF. CDR3 sequence (DNA): TGTGCCTGGAGTGGCGGACGAGATGGGGGGGATGAGCAGTTCTTC.

The V call is TRBV29-1, the J call TRBJ2-7; D perhaps matches TRBD2 (6 bases). CDR3 size: 14 residues. Per germline, CDR1 SQVTM and CDR2 ANQGSEA. Trimming removed 5 bases from V and 2 bases from J, with 16 bases in between. The CDR3 bases are TGCAGCGTTTTGGAGGGAGTGCTTCCCTACGAGCAGTACTTC. It specifies CSVLEGVLPYEQYF.